This section outlines one T cell receptor (beta chain) sequence together with its context. This may come from a read error, since a much larger clone is one base off. The record originates from a study of early T cells in non-severe SARS-CoV-2 infection. TCRdb re-called the 5' RACE reads through MiXCR, storing one row per CDR3 protein. The table has 80,000 to 100,000 distinct CDR3 sequences, more than 9% seen once. Sequencing used whole blood. The clonotype comes from an adult who was a healthcare worker with PCR-confirmed SARS-CoV-2 infection or an uninfected control (not recorded which).

The CDR3 here is CASSRDSPHQPHHF. Here the CDR3 DNA reads TGTGCCAGCAGTCGTGACAGCCCCCATCAGCCCCACCATTTT. The chain uses TRBV27 and TRBJ1-5; possible D gene TRBD1, 5 bases. The CDR3 spans 14 residues. Looked up from germline, CDR1 is MNHEY and CDR2 is SMNVEV (reference sequence).